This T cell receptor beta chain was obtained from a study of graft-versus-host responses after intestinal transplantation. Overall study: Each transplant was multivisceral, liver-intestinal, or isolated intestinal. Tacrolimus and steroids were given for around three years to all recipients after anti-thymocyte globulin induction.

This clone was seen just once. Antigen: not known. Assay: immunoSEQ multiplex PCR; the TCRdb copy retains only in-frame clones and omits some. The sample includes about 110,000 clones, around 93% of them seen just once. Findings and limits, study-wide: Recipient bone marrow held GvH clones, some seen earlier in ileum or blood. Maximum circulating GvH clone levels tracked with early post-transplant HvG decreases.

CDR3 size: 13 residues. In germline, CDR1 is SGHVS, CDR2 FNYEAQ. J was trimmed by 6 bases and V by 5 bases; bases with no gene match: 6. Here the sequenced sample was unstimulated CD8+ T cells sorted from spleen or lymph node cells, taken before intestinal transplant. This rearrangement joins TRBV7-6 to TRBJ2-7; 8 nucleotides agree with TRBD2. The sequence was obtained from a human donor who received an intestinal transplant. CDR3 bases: TGTGCCAGCAGCCCGGGACTAGTCACCGAGCAGTACTTC. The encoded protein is CASSPGLVTEQYF.